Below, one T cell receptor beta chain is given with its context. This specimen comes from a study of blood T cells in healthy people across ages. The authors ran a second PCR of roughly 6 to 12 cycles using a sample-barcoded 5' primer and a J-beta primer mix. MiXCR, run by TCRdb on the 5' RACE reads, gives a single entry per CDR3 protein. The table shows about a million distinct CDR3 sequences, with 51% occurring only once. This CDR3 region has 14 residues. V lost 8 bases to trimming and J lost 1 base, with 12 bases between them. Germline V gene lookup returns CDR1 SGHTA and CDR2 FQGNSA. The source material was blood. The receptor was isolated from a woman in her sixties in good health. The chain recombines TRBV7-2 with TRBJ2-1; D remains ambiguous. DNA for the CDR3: TGTGCCAGCGGAGTGAGTCGATCCTACAATGAGCAGTTCTTC. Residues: CASGVSRSYNEQFF.